These 16 T cell receptor beta chains came from one sample sequenced in a study of T cells after yellow fever vaccination (dated by TCRdb to about 2019). Library prep was done by 5' RACE. Reads for this sample came from an Illumina NovaSeq 6000. The public reads were quality trimmed at Q25 with fastp and then assembled into clones with MiXCR by TCRdb, keeping productive beta chains. Each CDR3 protein gets just one entry, which takes the most common genes and DNA from the rows behind it. A total of 95,000 to 150,000 distinct CDR3 sequences appear in this sample, roughly 9% of them only once. The ten largest account for less than 40% of the sample. This specimen's treatment or condition label, per the study, means: live attenuated yellow fever vaccine strain. The sample consisted of CD8+ T cells sorted from PBMCs, taken on the day of the yellow fever booster vaccination. The receptors stem from a man aged 18-30 years who received the YFV17D yellow fever vaccine.

This clonotype was picked up many times. This chain uses TRBV2 with TRBJ2-1; 7 bases align to TRBD1. The CDR3 extends over 17 amino acids. Per the germline V gene, CDR1 is SNHLY and CDR2 is FYNNEI. Trimming at V came to 3 bases and at J to 10 bases, leaving 18 bases not matched to a gene. The chain's CDR3 is CASSDNPDRPLRVEQFF. For the CDR3, the DNA is TGTGCCAGCAGTGATAATCCGGACAGGCCGTTACGCGTCGAGCAGTTCTTC.

This clonotype was seen repeatedly, ten times or more. The V gene is TRBV14, the J gene TRBJ2-1; D not resolved. Germline V lookup: CDR1 SGHDN, CDR2 FVKESK. Deletions cut 8 bases from V and 5 bases from J, with 4 bases between. This CDR3 has 10 residues. The CDR3 loop is CASGNNEQFF. The CDR3, as DNA: TGTGCCAGCGGGAACAATGAGCAGTTCTTC.

This clonotype was seen a few times. The chain is built from TRBV27 and TRBJ2-1; the D is unclear. Germline CDR1 and CDR2: MNHEY and SMNVEV (reference sequence). Trimming took off 2 bases at V and 2 bases at J, with 10 bases between the two ends. The CDR3 has 15 residues. The CDR3 nucleotides read TGTGCCAGCAGTTTAGGGGTCAACGCCTACAATGAGCAGTTCTTC. Translating it yields CASSLGVNAYNEQFF.

This clonotype was detected many times. V usage is TRBV4-2 and J usage is TRBJ2-3; 7 nucleotides match TRBD2. Trimming removed 4 bases from V and 2 bases from J; junction bases left unmatched: 12. Germline CDR1 is LGHNA and CDR2 is YNFKEQ. This CDR3 region has 17 residues. CDR3 DNA: TGTGCCAGCAGCCCAACGACTTCGCGGGGGTTCACAGATACGCAGTATTTT. Translated: CASSPTTSRGFTDTQYF.

In this sample, this clonotype turned up many times. The chain links TRBV7-9 to TRBJ1-4; D gene ambiguous. Trimming pared 5 bases from V and 7 bases from J, leaving 11 bases between. The CDR3 runs 13 residues. Germline V gene lookup returns CDR1 SEHNR and CDR2 FQNEAQ (reference sequence). In nucleotides, the CDR3 is TGTGCCAGCAGCCCCCGAGGGTTTGAAAAACTGTTTTTT. Translation: CASSPRGFEKLFF. Full variable domain (outside the CDR3, taken from reference TRBV7-9 and TRBJ1-4): DTGVSQNPRHKITKRGQNVTFRCDPISEHNRLYWYRQTLGQGPEFLTYFQNEAQLEKSRLLSDRFSAERPKGSFSTLEIQRTEQGDSAMYLCASSPRGFEKLFFGSGTQLSVL.

This clonotype was detected a few times. The junction shows a germline mismatch at one end, possibly a read error. V and J are TRBV7-7 and TRBJ2-1, with D perhaps matching TRBD2 (6 bases). CDR3 length equals 15 residues. Looked up from germline, CDR1 is SSHAT and CDR2 is FNYEAQ (reference sequence). The DNA for the CDR3 is TGTGCTAGCAGCGCGGGGCTAGCGTATTACAATGAGCAGTTCTTC. Protein product: CASSAGLAYYNEQFF.

The chain couples TRBV11-3 to TRBJ2-3; 8 bases line up with TRBD1. CDR1 is SGHNT, CDR2 YENEEA, per germline. This CDR3 region has 15 residues. Germline trimming cut 4 bases from V and 2 bases from J; bases unmatched to any gene: 5. The CDR3 sequence: CASSSTTGDTDTQYF. In nucleotides, the CDR3 is TGTGCCAGCAGCTCCACGACAGGGGACACAGATACGCAGTATTTT.

This clonotype was seen repeatedly, ten times or more. This chain links TRBV7-3 with TRBJ2-1, with 13 bases aligning to TRBD2. Germline values: CDR1 SGHTA, CDR2 FQGTGA. This CDR3 spans 16 amino acids. Trimming cost V 5 bases and J 5 bases; bases outside gene matches: 6. The CDR3: CASSPELAGGHNEQFF. The CDR3 coding sequence is TGTGCCAGCAGCCCCGAACTAGCGGGGGGGCACAATGAGCAGTTCTTC.

This chain uses TRBV11-2 with TRBJ1-1, with TRBD1 matching over 7 bases. The CDR3 covers 16 residues. Germline loops: CDR1 SGHAT, CDR2 FQNNGV. Germline trimming cut 3 bases from V and 2 bases from J; bases unmatched to any gene: 9. Here the CDR3 DNA reads TGTGCCAGCAGCTTTGGGGCTCAGGGGGAAAACACTGAAGCTTTCTTT. Translation: CASSFGAQGENTEAFF. Variable domain in full (rest from reference TRBV11-2 and TRBJ1-1): EAGVAQSPRYKIIEKRQSVAFWCNPISGHATLYWYQQILGQGPKLLIQFQNNGVVDDSQLPKDRFSAERLKGVDSTLKIQPAKLEDSAVYLCASSFGAQGENTEAFFGQGTRLTVV.

V gene TRBV20-1 combines with J gene TRBJ1-6; D remains ambiguous. Deletions cut 0 bases from V and 8 bases from J, with 8 bases between. CDR1 and CDR2 from the germline V gene are DFQATT and SNEGSKA (reference sequence). The CDR3 consists of 13 residues. The CDR3 loop is CSARDRRDSPLHF. The DNA for the CDR3 is TGCAGTGCTAGAGATCGCCGAGATTCACCCCTCCACTTT.

V usage is TRBV12-3 or TRBV12-4 and J usage is TRBJ1-2, with TRBD1 as a possible D gene (6 bases). CDR3 length: 14 amino acids. The V and J ends lost 5 bases and 6 bases respectively, with 16 bases between them. The chain's CDR3 is CASSPRGAGNGYTF. In DNA form, the CDR3 reads TGTGCCAGCAGTCCTCGGGGGGCGGGAAATGGCTACACCTTC.

This clonotype was observed a few times. The chain recombines TRBV7-9 with TRBJ2-5; possible D gene TRBD1, 5 bases. Germline V gene data show CDR1 as SEHNR and CDR2 as FQNEAQ (reference sequence). CDR3 length: 12 amino acids. The V end was cut by 8 bases, the J end by 4 bases, with 11 bases between. CDR3 amino acids: CASGRETETQYF. As DNA, the CDR3 is TGTGCCAGCGGCAGGGAAACAGAGACCCAGTACTTC.

This clonotype was seen ten or more times. V is TRBV12-3 or TRBV12-4 and J is TRBJ2-1; a weak D match, TRBD1 (5 bases). V lost 3 bases and J 9 bases, leaving 9 bases between the germline ends. The CDR3 is 12 residues long. The CDR3 DNA reads TGTGCCAGCAGTTTCGGTGGGGCTGAGCAGTTCTTC. Protein: CASSFGGAEQFF.

This clonotype was counted at least ten times. The chain joins TRBV20-1 to TRBJ2-7; a possible D gene is TRBD1 (6 bases). Trimming took off 0 bases at V and 3 bases at J, with 12 bases between the two ends. Germline assignment: CDR1 DFQATT and CDR2 SNEGSKA (reference sequence). The CDR3 contains 14 residues. CDR3 bases: TGCAGTGCTAGAGACTCTGGACAGAACTACGAGCAGTACGTC. This encodes CSARDSGQNYEQYV.

The rearrangement links TRBV9 to TRBJ2-1; D unresolved. V was pared by 4 bases and J by 9 bases, with 8 bases between. The CDR3 is 11 amino acids. CDR1 is SGDLS, CDR2 YYNGEE, per germline. DNA for the CDR3: TGTGCCAGCAGCACCCCGGGTGAGCAGTTCTTC. Translation gives CASSTPGEQFF. Based on the CDR3 plus reference TRBV9 and TRBJ2-1, the full variable domain is DSGVTQTPKHLITATGQRVTLRCSPRSGDLSVYWYQQSLDQGLQFLIQYYNGEERAKGNILERFSAQQFPDLHSELNLSSLELGDSALYFCASSTPGEQFFGPGTRLTVL.

This clonotype was seen at least ten times. The CDR3 loop is CASSLEPTVISNQPQHF. CDR3 coding DNA: TGTGCCAGCAGCTTAGAACCAACAGTCATATCCAATCAGCCCCAGCATTTT. The chain uses TRBV7-8 and TRBJ1-5; no firm D call. The CDR3 consists of 17 residues. Trimming took 1 base from V and 3 from J, leaving 16 bases between them. From germline, CDR1 is SGHVS and CDR2 FQNEAQ.